The 2 T cell receptor beta chains below were found in one sample sequenced in a study of cytomegalovirus exposure and HLA in healthy donors. Researchers ran the PCR with 60 Vbeta and 13 Jbeta primers. TCRdb's table, derived via immunoSEQ multiplex PCR, lists solely in-frame clones and lacks some. The data hold about 200,000 clones, with more than 60% observed a single time. Sequencing input: PBMCs. The receptors come from a man in his fifties or sixties in good health and CMV-seronegative.

This clone was recorded once. The rearrangement uses TRBV7-6 and TRBJ2-1, with 8 positions matching TRBD2. The germline gives CDR1 SGHVS, CDR2 FNYEAQ. The CDR3 is 14 amino acids. The junction had 10 bases not matched to a gene; V was cut back by 5 bases and J by 10 bases. CDR3 sequence: CASSPRVAGTEQFF. CDR3 in DNA: TGTGCCAGCAGCCCCCGGGTAGCGGGAACAGAGCAGTTCTTC.

The genes are TRBV7-3 and TRBJ2-1, with a possible D match to TRBD2 (6 bases). Germline V gene lookup returns CDR1 SGHTA and CDR2 FQGTGA. Trimming pared 0 bases from V and 1 base from J, leaving 10 bases between. This CDR3 spans 16 amino acids. The CDR3 protein is CASSLTVAGSYNEQFF. The DNA for the CDR3 is TGTGCCAGCAGCTTAACGGTGGCGGGATCCTACAATGAGCAGTTCTTC. The full variable domain, with the rest looked up from reference TRBV7-3 and TRBJ2-1, is GAGVSQTPSNKVTEKGKYVELRCDPISGHTALYWYRQSLGQGPEFLIYFQGTGAADDSGLPNDRFFAVRPEGSVSTLKIQRTERGDSAVYLCASSLTVAGSYNEQFFGPGTRLTVL.